Here is one TCR beta chain with its context. Its antigen remains unknown. The sample belongs to a study of shared clonotypes between healthy human individuals. Broader study findings: Sampling involved blood alone; tissue repertoires likely differ. All-four-donor shared clonotypes had higher generation probabilities than non-shared clonotypes did. Naive subsets typically showed greater estimated richness than memory subsets.

The V end lost 1 base, the J end lost 5 bases, and 15 bases lay between the germline ends. The CDR3 extends over 15 amino acids. Germline assignment: CDR1 SNHLY and CDR2 FYNNEI. Profiling relied on immunoSEQ multiplex PCR, and the TCRdb table lists in-frame clones only, not all of them. The top ten hold about 0.11% of the sample, which has around 600,000 clones, approximately 95% seen once. As defined, naive CD8 cells were CD45RO-negative and positively selected for CCR7, with terminally differentiated effector memory CD45RA+ cells excluded. Adult donors, all healthy and HIV-negative, had no recent acute infections or vaccinations.

The source of this sequence is a woman aged 30 to 39 in good health. This chain joins TRBV2 and TRBJ2-7, with a weak D call TRBD1 (5 bases). The specimen sequenced was naive CD8+ T cells sorted from blood. In DNA, the CDR3 is TGTGCCAGCAGTGAAGTCCCAGGGTTAACGAACGAGCAGTACTTC. Translating gives CASSEVPGLTNEQYF.